This T cell receptor (beta chain) was observed in a study of T cell responses to AZD1222 COVID-19 vaccine. Profiling relied on immunoSEQ multiplex PCR, and the TCRdb table lists in-frame clones only, not all of them. This repertoire shows 100,000 to 120,000 clones, 89% found once; its top ten account for more than 40%. General observations from the study: Seropositive status at baseline applied to only 5 to 7 AZD1222 recipients.

On this clone: Its antigen remains unknown.

This receptor was obtained from an adult who received the AZD1222 COVID-19 vaccine. The sequencing used peripheral blood, collected 28 days after the second AZD1222 dose.

CDR3 region: CASSQDFGGGIGSPLHF. CDR3 nucleotide sequence: TGTGCCAGCAGCCAAGATTTCGGAGGGGGCATAGGATCACCCCTCCACTTT. The genes are TRBV4-2 and TRBJ1-6; the match to TRBD1 covers 7 bases. Germline trimming cut 0 bases from V and 10 bases from J; bases unmatched to any gene: 12. This CDR3 spans 17 amino acids. Germline CDR1 reads LGHNA; CDR2 reads YNFKEQ.